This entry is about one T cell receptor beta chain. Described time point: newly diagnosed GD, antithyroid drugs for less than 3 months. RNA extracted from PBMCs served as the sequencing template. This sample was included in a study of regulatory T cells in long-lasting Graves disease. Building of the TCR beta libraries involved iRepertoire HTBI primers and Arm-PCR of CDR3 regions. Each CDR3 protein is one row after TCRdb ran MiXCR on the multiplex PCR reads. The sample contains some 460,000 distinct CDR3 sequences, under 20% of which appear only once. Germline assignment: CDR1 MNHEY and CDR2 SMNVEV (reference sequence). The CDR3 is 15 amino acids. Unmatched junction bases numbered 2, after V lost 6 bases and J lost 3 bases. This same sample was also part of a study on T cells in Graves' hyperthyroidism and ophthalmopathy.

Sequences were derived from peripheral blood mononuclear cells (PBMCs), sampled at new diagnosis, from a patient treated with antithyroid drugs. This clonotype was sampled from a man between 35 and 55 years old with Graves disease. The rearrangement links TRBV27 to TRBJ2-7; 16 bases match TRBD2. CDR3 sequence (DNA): TGTGCCAGCAGGGGACTAGCGGGAGGGGTCTACGAGCAGTACTTC. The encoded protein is CASRGLAGGVYEQYF.